These 4 T cell receptor beta chains originate from one sample sequenced in a study of shared clonotypes between healthy human individuals. Repertoires were generated with immunoSEQ multiplex PCR, while TCRdb's copy carries only in-frame clones and drops some. The sample has about 1.1 million clones, about 72% seen once; the top ten hold 0.89%. Sequencing input: memory CD4+ T cells from PBMCs. The subset: CD45RA-negative fraction. These receptors were obtained from a man younger than 35 in good health. Some clones in this sample may be carry-over from other donors' samples.

The rearrangement uses TRBV5-4 and TRBJ2-5; TRBD2 agrees at 12 bases. The CDR3 spans 15 residues. Germline V gene lookup returns CDR1 SGHNT and CDR2 YYREEE (reference sequence). V lost 3 bases, J lost 5 bases, and 5 bases stayed unmatched. In DNA form, the CDR3 reads TGTGCCAGCAGCTCCCGGACTAGCGGGAACGAGACCCAGTACTTC. Amino acid sequence: CASSSRTSGNETQYF.

This chain connects TRBV6-1 to TRBJ1-4, with a possible D match to TRBD1 (5 bases). The CDR3 contains 14 residues. Trimming removed 7 bases from V and 7 bases from J, with 16 bases in between. CDR1 and CDR2 from the germline V gene are MNHNS and SASEGT. CDR3 bases: TGTGCCAGCACCCGGGGGTCGGAGGGTGAAAAACTGTTTTTT. Its translation is CASTRGSEGEKLFF.

This chain links TRBV15 with TRBJ2-1, with 7 bases matching TRBD2. This CDR3 comprises 16 residues. The germline V gene has CDR1 LNHNV and CDR2 YYDKDF (reference sequence). Losses at the gene ends were 0 bases for V and 6 bases for J; bases not matched to a gene: 8. The CDR3 region is CATSRDVPGGRNEQFF. The CDR3 DNA sequence: TGTGCCACCAGCAGAGATGTGCCGGGAGGTCGCAATGAGCAGTTCTTC. The variable domain in full, with the rest retrieved from reference TRBV15 and TRBJ2-1, is DAMVIQNPRYQVTQFGKPVTLSCSQTLNHNVMYWYQQKSSQAPKLLFHYYDKDFNNEADTPDNFQSRRPNTSFCFLDIRSPGLGDTAMYLCATSRDVPGGRNEQFFGPGTRLTVL.

This clone was observed once. The rearrangement uses TRBV4-3 and TRBJ1-1; TRBD1 is a possible D gene (5 bases). The CDR3 consists of 14 residues. The ends were cut back, 0 bases at V and 7 bases at J, with 12 bases in the middle. The germline V gene encodes CDR1 LGHNA and CDR2 YSLEER. CDR3 in DNA: TGCGCCAGCAGCCAAGATCTGGGGGGAAATGAAGCTTTCTTT. This translates into CASSQDLGGNEAFF.